The clone carrying this T cell receptor beta chain was counted between two and nine times. Since all of the isolated RNA was reverse transcribed, expressed TCRB transcripts were what got sequenced. Sequenced by immunoSEQ multiplex PCR; TCRdb stores in-frame clones only, minus some. The repertoire consists of 500,000 to 700,000 clones, with roughly a sixth occurring once and the leading ten covering 0.093%. Germline assignment: CDR1 LNHDA and CDR2 SQIVND (reference sequence). V was pared by 3 bases and J by 8 bases, with 5 bases of the junction left unmatched. There are 13 residues in the CDR3. This sample stems from a study of beta chain features in type 1 diabetes.

The clonotype comes from a man aged 18 to 30 in good health. Material for sequencing was naive CD4+ T cells from blood. The chain is built from TRBV19 and TRBJ1-1, with 8 bases that match TRBD1. In DNA form, the CDR3 reads TGTGCCAGTAGTATTCGGGGACAGGACGAAGCTTTCTTT. Amino acid sequence: CASSIRGQDEAFF.